This T cell receptor (beta chain) originates from a study of patients and donors after allogeneic stem cell transplantation. The CDR3 is 14 amino acids. Between the trimmed V and J ends, which lost 4 bases and 1 base, there was a span of 11 bases. From germline, CDR1 is SGHDT and CDR2 YYEEEE. A single record per CDR3 protein comes from TCRdb applying MiXCR to the RT-PCR reads. This table holds tens of thousands of distinct CDR3 sequences, just under 5% found once. This clonotype occurred many times. The V and J genes are TRBV5-6 and TRBJ2-5; TRBD1 is a possible D gene (6 bases). The sequence came from a human donor who was either an allogeneic HSCT recipient or a stem cell or donor lymphocyte infusion donor (not recorded which). It is not recorded whose cells these are; they may come from a transplant donor. The material sequenced was blood, either unsorted or a sorted T cell fraction (not recorded which). The CDR3 sequence: CASSPGTTQETQYF. The CDR3, as DNA: TGTGCCAGCAGCCCAGGGACAACCCAAGAGACCCAGTACTTC.